This record concerns one T cell receptor (beta chain) sequence. Its antigen is unknown. Base qualities are not at hand, and no much larger clone is one base apart. These data belong to a study of patients and donors after allogeneic stem cell transplantation (TCRdb year 2020). Libraries were built with RT-PCR. Instrument on record: NextSeq 550. Using fastp trimming at Q25 and MiXCR clonotype assembly, TCRdb reanalyzed the public sequencing data and kept in-frame beta chains. CDR3 protein duplicates are merged, each entry listing the most common genes and DNA. This sample has fewer than 180,000 distinct CDR3 sequences in its table, and over 35% of those were observed once. Together, the top ten hold roughly 52% of the sample. From cysteine to phenylalanine, the CDR3 is 17 amino acids long. Of the read, only the CDR3 DNA is kept; its 51 bases are in frame from base 1. V is reduced by 3 bases and J by 0 bases, leaving a spacing of 12 bases between them. CDR1 and CDR2 were assigned from the germline V gene as SGHTA and FQGNSA.

Sequenced input: blood, either unsorted or a sorted T cell fraction (not recorded which). This receptor was taken from a human donor who was either an allogeneic HSCT recipient or a stem cell or donor lymphocyte infusion donor (not recorded which). It is not recorded whose cells these are; they may come from a transplant donor. This chain joins TRBV7-2 to TRBJ2-6, with a weak D call of TRBD1 (7 bases match). The CDR3 corresponds to CASSLGGQASGANVLTF. The nucleotide sequence reads TGTGCCAGCAGCTTGGGAGGACAGGCCTCTGGGGCCAACGTCCTGACTTTC.